A single count supports the clone carrying this T cell receptor (beta chain). Trimming removed 5 bases from V and 2 bases from J, with 25 bases in between. This CDR3 has 18 residues. CDR1 is SGHVS, CDR2 FNYEAQ, per germline. The data stem from a study of spatial heterogeneity in lung cancer. Study at large: Averaged across combinations, each unique TCR and UMI pairing appeared more than ten times in raw reads, which were uncorrected.

Each CDR3 protein is one row after TCRdb ran MiXCR on the 5' RACE reads. The sample comprises 40,000 or so distinct CDR3 sequences, approximately 7.5% of which are singletons, and under 30% rests with the top ten. Sample time point: sample taken at primary tumor resection. A total of fewer than 80 untreated early-stage non-small cell lung cancer patients served as donors. This clonotype was obtained from a male donor with early-stage non-small cell lung cancer. The V call is TRBV7-6, the J call TRBJ2-7, with D perhaps TRBD1 or TRBD2 (6 bases each). Sequenced material: PBMCs, taken at surgery. CDR3 in amino acids: CASSPTPLGGSPTYEQYF. The CDR3 nucleotides are TGTGCCAGCAGCCCGACTCCTCTCGGGGGCTCCCCGACCTACGAGCAGTACTTC.